This T cell receptor (beta chain) was recovered during a study of early T cells in non-severe SARS-CoV-2 infection. This clonotype was detected a few times. Unique molecular identifiers were added to individual cDNA molecules. TCRdb ran MiXCR on the 5' RACE reads and lists one entry per CDR3 protein. The sample has about 97,000 distinct CDR3 sequences; approximately 10% are singletons. The V and J ends lost 5 bases and 6 bases respectively, with 18 bases between them. The CDR3 extends over 14 amino acids. Germline V gene lookup returns CDR1 DFQATT and CDR2 SNEGSKA (reference sequence). Sequencing was performed on whole blood, taken at baseline. This TCR was sampled from an adult who was a healthcare worker with PCR-confirmed SARS-CoV-2 infection or an uninfected control (not recorded which). The J gene is TRBJ2-3, the V gene TRBV20-1; D call uncertain. The DNA of the CDR3 is TGCAGTGCTCCCCCCCGGGCGTCCGAGGATACGCAGTATTTT. Encoded protein: CSAPPRASEDTQYF.